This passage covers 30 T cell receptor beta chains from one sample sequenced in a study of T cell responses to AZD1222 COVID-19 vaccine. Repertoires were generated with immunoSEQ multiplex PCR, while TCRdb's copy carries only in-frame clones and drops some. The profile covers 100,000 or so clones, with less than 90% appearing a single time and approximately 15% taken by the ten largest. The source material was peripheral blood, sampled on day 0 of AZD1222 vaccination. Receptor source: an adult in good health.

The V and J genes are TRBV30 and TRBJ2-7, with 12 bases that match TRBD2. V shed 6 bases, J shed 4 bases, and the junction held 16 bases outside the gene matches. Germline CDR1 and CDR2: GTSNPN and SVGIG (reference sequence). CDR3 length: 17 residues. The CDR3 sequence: CACHLRGAGTSGYEQYF. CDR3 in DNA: TGTGCCTGCCACCTTAGGGGTGCCGGGACTAGCGGGTACGAGCAGTACTTC.

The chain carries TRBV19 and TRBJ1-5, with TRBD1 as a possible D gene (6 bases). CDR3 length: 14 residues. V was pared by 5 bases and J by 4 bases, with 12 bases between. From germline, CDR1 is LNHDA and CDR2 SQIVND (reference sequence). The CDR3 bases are TGTGCCAGTAGTTCGGGGGGCAGGAATCAGCCCCAGCATTTT. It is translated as CASSSGGRNQPQHF. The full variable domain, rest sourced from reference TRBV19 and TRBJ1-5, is DGGITQSPKYLFRKEGQNVTLSCEQNLNHDAMYWYRQDPGQGLRLIYYSQIVNDFQKGDIAEGYSVSREKKESFPLTVTSAQKNPTAFYLCASSSGGRNQPQHFGDGTRLSIL.

The CDR3 loop reads CASSSGTGSYEQYF. The DNA of the CDR3 is TGTGCCAGCAGTTCCGGGACAGGGTCCTACGAGCAGTACTTC. The chain couples TRBV6-2 or TRBV6-3 to TRBJ2-7; 9 bases align to TRBD1. Germline loops: CDR1 MNHEY, CDR2 SVGEGT. The CDR3 has 14 residues. Germline trimming cut 4 bases from V and 1 base from J; bases unmatched to any gene: 2.

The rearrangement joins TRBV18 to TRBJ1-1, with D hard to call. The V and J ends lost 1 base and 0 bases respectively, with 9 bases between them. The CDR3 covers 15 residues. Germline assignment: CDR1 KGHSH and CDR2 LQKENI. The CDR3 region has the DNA TGTGCCAGCTCACCACGGACCCCTGTGAACACTGAAGCTTTCTTT. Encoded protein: CASSPRTPVNTEAFF.

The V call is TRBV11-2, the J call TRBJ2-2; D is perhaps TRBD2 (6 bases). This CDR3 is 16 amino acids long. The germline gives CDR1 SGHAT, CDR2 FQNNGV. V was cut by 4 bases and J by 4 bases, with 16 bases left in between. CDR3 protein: CASSSPTGAPTGELFF. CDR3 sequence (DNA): TGTGCCAGCAGCTCCCCAACGGGAGCCCCCACCGGGGAGCTGTTTTTT.

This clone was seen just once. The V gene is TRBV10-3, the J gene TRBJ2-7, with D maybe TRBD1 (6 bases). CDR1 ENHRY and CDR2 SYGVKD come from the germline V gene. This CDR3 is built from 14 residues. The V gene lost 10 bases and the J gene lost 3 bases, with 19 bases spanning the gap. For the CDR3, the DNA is TGTGCCACAGCAGGGGATTCGGGCAACTACGAGCAGTACTTC. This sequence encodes CATAGDSGNYEQYF.

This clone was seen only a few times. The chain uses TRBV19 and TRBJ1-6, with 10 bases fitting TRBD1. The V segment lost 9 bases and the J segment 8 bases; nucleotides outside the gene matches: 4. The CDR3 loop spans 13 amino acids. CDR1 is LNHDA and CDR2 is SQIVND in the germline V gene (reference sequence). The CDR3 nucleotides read TGTGCCAGCCAGGGACAGGGGTATTCACCCCTCCACTTT. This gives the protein CASQGQGYSPLHF.

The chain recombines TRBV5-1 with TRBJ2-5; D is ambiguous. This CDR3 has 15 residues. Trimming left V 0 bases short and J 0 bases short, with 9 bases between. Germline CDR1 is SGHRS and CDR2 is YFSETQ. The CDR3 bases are TGCGCCAGCAGCTTGGTTGGGTATGACCAAGAGACCCAGTACTTC. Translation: CASSLVGYDQETQYF.

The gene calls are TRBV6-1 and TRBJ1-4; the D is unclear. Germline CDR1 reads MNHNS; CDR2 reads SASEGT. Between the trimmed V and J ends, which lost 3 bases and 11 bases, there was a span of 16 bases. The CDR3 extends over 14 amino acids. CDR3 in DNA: TGTGCCAGCAGTGAGGCTGCGGCTAGTCCGAAACTGTTTTTT. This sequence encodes CASSEAAASPKLFF.

The CDR3, as DNA: TGTGCCTGGACGGGACAGGAGGTCACTAACTATGGCTACACCTTC. The encoded protein is CAWTGQEVTNYGYTF. The chain couples TRBV30 to TRBJ1-2; 8 nucleotides align to TRBD1. Germline lookup yields CDR1 GTSNPN and CDR2 SVGIG (reference sequence). The V and J ends lost 4 bases and 0 bases, in that order; junction bases with no gene match: 7. The CDR3 has 15 amino acids.

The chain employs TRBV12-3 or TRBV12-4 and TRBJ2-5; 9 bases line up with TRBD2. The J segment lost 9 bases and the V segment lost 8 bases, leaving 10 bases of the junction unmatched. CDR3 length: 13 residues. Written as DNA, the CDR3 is TGTGCCAGCGGGGGACTAGCCGATACGGCCCAGTACTTC. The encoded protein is CASGGLADTAQYF.

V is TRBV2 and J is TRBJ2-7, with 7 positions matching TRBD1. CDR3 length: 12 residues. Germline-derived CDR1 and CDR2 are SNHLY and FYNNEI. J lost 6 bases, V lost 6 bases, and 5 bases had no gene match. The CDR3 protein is CASRDRIGEQYF. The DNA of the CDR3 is TGTGCCAGCAGGGACAGGATCGGCGAGCAGTACTTC.

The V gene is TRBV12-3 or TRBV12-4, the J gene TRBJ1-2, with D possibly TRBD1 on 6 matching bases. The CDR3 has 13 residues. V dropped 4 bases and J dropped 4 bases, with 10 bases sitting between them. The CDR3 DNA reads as TGTGCCAGCAGTTCGACAGGACCCTATGGCTACACCTTC. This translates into CASSSTGPYGYTF.

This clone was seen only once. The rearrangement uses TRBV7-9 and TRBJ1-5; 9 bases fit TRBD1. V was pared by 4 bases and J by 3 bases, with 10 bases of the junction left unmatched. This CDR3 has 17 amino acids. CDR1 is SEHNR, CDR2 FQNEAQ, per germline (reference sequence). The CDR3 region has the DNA TGTGCCAGCAGCTCCTCTACGACAGGGGGGAACAATCAGCCCCAGCATTTT. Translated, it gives CASSSSTTGGNNQPQHF.

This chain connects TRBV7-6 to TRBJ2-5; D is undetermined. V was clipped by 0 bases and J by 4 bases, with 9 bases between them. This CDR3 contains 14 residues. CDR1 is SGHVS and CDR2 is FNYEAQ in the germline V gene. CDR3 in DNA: TGTGCCAGCAGCTTAGCGGAAACCCGAGAGACCCAGTACTTC. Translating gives CASSLAETRETQYF.

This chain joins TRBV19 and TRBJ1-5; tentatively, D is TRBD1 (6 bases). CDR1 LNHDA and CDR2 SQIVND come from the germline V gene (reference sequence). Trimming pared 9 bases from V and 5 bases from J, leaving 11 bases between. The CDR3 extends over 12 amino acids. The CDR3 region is CASHRADQPQHF. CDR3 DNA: TGTGCCAGCCACAGGGCCGATCAGCCCCAGCATTTT.

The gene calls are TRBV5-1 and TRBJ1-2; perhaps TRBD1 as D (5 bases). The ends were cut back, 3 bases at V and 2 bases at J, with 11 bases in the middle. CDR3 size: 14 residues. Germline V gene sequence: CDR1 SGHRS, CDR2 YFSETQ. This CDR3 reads CASSWGTVNYGYTF. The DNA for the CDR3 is TGCGCCAGCAGCTGGGGGACCGTGAACTATGGCTACACCTTC.

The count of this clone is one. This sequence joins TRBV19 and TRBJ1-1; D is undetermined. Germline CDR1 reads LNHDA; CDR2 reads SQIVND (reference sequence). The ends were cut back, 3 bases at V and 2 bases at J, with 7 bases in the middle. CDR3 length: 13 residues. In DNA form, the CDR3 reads TGTGCCAGTAGTATTCTTGGAAACACTGAAGCTTTCTTT. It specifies CASSILGNTEAFF.

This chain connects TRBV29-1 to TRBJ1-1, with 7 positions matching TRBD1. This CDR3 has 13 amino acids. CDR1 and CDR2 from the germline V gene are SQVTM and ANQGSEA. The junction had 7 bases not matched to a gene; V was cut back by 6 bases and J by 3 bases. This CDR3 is CSVLGQVDTEAFF. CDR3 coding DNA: TGCAGCGTCCTAGGACAGGTGGACACTGAAGCTTTCTTT.

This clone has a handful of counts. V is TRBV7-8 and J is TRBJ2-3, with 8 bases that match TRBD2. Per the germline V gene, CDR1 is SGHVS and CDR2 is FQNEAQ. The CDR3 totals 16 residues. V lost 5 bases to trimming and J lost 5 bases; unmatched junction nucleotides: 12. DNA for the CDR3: TGTGCCAGCAGCAGACCCCGGGGACTAGGAGGAGATACGCAGTATTTT. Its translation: CASSRPRGLGGDTQYF.

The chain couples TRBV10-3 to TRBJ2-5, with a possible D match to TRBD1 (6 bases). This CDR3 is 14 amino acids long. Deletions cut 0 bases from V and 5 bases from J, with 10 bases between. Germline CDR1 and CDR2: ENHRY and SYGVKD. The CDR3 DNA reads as TGTGCCATCAGTGAGTCGAGGCAGGGGGAGACCCAGTACTTC. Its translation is CAISESRQGETQYF.

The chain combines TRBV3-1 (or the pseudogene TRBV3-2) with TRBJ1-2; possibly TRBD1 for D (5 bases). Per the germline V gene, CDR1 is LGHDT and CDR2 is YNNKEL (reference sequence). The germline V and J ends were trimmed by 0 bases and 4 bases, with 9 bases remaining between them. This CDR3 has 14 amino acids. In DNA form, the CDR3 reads TGTGCCAGCAGCCAAGAATCCAGGGCCTATGGCTACACCTTC. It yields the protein CASSQESRAYGYTF.

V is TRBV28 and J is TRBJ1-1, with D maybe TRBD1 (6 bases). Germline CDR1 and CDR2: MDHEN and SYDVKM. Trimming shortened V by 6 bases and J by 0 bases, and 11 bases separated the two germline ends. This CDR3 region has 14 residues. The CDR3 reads CASRPDSMNTEAFF. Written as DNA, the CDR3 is TGTGCCAGCAGACCGGACAGCATGAACACTGAAGCTTTCTTT. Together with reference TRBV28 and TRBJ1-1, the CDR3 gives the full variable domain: DVKVTQSSRYLVKRTGEKVFLECVQDMDHENMFWYRQDPGLGLRLIYFSYDVKMKEKGDIPEGYSVSREKKERFSLILESASTNQTSMYLCASRPDSMNTEAFFGQGTRLTVV.

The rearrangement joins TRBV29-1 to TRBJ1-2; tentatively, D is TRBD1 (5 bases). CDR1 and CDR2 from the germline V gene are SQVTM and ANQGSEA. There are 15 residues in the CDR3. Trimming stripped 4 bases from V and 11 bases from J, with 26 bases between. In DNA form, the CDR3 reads TGCAGCGTTGTGGTTTCGCAGGGTACATCTGGTGGGTACACCTTC. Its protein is CSVVVSQGTSGGYTF.

The CDR3 DNA reads as TGTGCCAGCAGCGGTGGAGTAAGCCACCACAATGAGCAGTTCTTC. Encoded protein: CASSGGVSHHNEQFF. The chain combines TRBV7-2 with TRBJ2-1; unclear D gene. Trimming removed 5 bases at V and 5 bases at J, with 16 bases between. The germline CDR1 and CDR2 sequences are SGHTA and FQGNSA. The CDR3 runs 15 residues.

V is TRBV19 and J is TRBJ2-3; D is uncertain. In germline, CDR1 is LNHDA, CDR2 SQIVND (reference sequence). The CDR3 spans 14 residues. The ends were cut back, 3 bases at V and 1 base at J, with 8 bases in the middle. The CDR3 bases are TGTGCCAGTAGTATCCCGTACGGCACAGATACGCAGTATTTT. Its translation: CASSIPYGTDTQYF.

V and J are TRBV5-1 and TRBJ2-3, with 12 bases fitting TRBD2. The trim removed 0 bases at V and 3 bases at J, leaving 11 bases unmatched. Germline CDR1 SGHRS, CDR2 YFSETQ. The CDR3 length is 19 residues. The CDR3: CASSLGIDTSGRRTDTQYF. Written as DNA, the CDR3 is TGCGCCAGCAGCTTGGGAATAGATACTAGCGGGAGGAGGACAGATACGCAGTATTTT.

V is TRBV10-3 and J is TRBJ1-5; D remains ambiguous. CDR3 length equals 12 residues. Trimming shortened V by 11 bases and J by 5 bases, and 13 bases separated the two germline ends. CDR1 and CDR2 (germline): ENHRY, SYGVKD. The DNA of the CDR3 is TGTGCCTCAGGCGGGCGAGATCAGCCCCAGCATTTT. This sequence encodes CASGGRDQPQHF.

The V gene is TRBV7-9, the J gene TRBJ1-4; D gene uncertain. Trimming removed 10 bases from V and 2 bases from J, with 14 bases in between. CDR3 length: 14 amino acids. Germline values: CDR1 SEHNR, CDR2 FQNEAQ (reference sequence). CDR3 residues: CATLEPATNEKLFF. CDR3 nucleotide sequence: TGTGCCACCCTAGAGCCTGCGACTAATGAAAAACTGTTTTTT.

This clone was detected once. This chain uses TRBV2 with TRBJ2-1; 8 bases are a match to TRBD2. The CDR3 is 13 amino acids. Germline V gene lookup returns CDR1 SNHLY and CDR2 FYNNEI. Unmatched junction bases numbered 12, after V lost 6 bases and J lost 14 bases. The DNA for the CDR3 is TGTGCCAGCAGCCTAGCGGGCTCGGGGATGGAGTTCTTC. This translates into CASSLAGSGMEFF.